The 14 T cell receptor beta chains presented below share a single source sample, sequenced in a study of control samples from healthy donors and cancer patients (dated by TCRdb to 2020 to 2021). Library prep was done by the immunoSEQ multiplex PCR assay. The source is immuneACCESS, and TCRdb retained only in-frame sequences with V and J called. Part of the clones is not carried over; for the studies checked, unresolved V genes explain less than half of this, and the remainder is unexplained. The sample table holds roughly 38,000 clones, of which over 80% were seen once. Approximately 50% of the sample lies in the top ten. The sequenced material came from blood. These receptors came from a man in his 60s in good health.

A single count supports this clone. The rearrangement links TRBV19 to TRBJ1-5; 9 bases match TRBD1. The V gene end was trimmed by 5 bases and the J gene end by 3 bases; junction bases not matched to a gene: 8. This CDR3 region has 16 residues. The V gene's germline CDR1 is LNHDA and CDR2 SQIVND (reference sequence). The chain's CDR3 is CASSAWTGVNNQPQHF. The CDR3, as DNA: TGTGCCAGTAGTGCGTGGACAGGGGTGAACAATCAGCCCCAGCATTTT.

This chain links TRBV5-8 with TRBJ1-2; D unresolved. This CDR3 spans 14 amino acids. The germline V gene encodes CDR1 SGHTS and CDR2 YDEGEE. Trimming cost V 0 bases and J 4 bases, with 10 bases left between them. The CDR3: CASSLGIVAYGYTF. For the CDR3, the DNA is TGTGCCAGCAGCTTGGGGATTGTCGCCTATGGCTACACCTTC.

The chain combines TRBV12-3 or TRBV12-4 with TRBJ1-5, with TRBD1 as a possible D gene (6 bases). The CDR3 totals 13 residues. With 6 bases removed from V and 6 bases from J, the gap between germline ends came to 12 bases. DNA for the CDR3: TGTGCCAGCAGGGTACAGGGAGGTCAGCCCCAGCATTTT. It codes for CASRVQGGQPQHF.

The chain employs TRBV6-5 and TRBJ2-7; perhaps TRBD2 as D (5 bases). V shed 0 bases and J shed 5 bases, with 14 bases lying between them. CDR1 is MNHEY and CDR2 is SVGAGI in the germline V gene. CDR3 length: 15 residues. The CDR3 region is CASSYSRVVGNEQYF. The CDR3 nucleotides read TGTGCCAGCAGTTACTCGAGGGTCGTAGGGAACGAGCAGTACTTC.

The V call is TRBV28, the J call TRBJ1-6, with D tentatively TRBD1 (6 bases). In germline, CDR1 is MDHEN, CDR2 SYDVKM. This CDR3 region has 14 residues. Trimming took 6 bases from V and 9 from J, leaving 15 bases between them. CDR3 region: CASRIGGSSSPLHF. The CDR3 region has the DNA TGTGCCAGCAGGATAGGGGGAAGTAGTTCACCCCTCCACTTT.

V gene TRBV6-2 or TRBV6-3 combines with J gene TRBJ2-3; D ambiguous. Germline-derived CDR1 and CDR2 are MNHEY and SVGEGT. Trimming took off 2 bases at V and 6 bases at J, with 6 bases between the two ends. The CDR3 extends over 12 amino acids. The CDR3 coding sequence is TGTGCCAGCAGTTACCACGGGGATACGCAGTATTTT. It translates to CASSYHGDTQYF.

The chain joins TRBV4-1 to TRBJ2-6; 10 nucleotides align to TRBD1. Trimming cost V 5 bases and J 0 bases; bases outside gene matches: 7. The CDR3 extends over 18 amino acids. Germline lookup yields CDR1 MGHRA and CDR2 YSYEKL. The chain's CDR3 is CASSSSGTGVSGANVLTF. CDR3 nucleotide sequence: TGCGCCAGCAGCTCTTCCGGGACAGGGGTCTCTGGGGCCAACGTCCTGACTTTC.

V usage is TRBV28 and J usage is TRBJ1-2; D gene ambiguous. The V gene lost 6 bases and the J gene lost 0 bases, with 17 bases spanning the gap. The CDR3 totals 16 residues. Germline lookup yields CDR1 MDHEN and CDR2 SYDVKM. The CDR3 sequence: CASSPSLGVANYGYTF. CDR3 nucleotides: TGTGCCAGCAGCCCTTCACTCGGGGTGGCTAACTATGGCTACACCTTC.

The rearrangement joins TRBV15 to TRBJ1-5; weak D call: TRBD1 (6 bases). The CDR3 sequence is 15 residues long. Germline V CDR1 and CDR2: LNHNV, YYDKDF (reference sequence). V lost 8 bases, J lost 0 bases, and 14 bases lay in between. The CDR3 coding sequence is TGTGCCACCTCTCAGGGGCGCTATAGCAATCAGCCCCAGCATTTT. Its protein is CATSQGRYSNQPQHF.

J is TRBJ1-5 and V is TRBV7-9, with 8 bases lining up with TRBD1. The CDR3 has 19 amino acids. With 5 bases clipped from V and 4 bases from J, the junction kept 19 bases outside the gene matches. CDR1 and CDR2 from the germline V gene are SEHNR and FQNEAQ (reference sequence). The CDR3 DNA is TGTGCCAGCAGCCATGGGACAGGCGGATCACTAGGTGGGAATCAGCCCCAGCATTTT. It translates to CASSHGTGGSLGGNQPQHF.

The V call is TRBV30, the J call TRBJ1-1; D uncertain. V was cut by 2 bases and J by 1 base, with 11 bases left in between. The germline V gene has CDR1 GTSNPN and CDR2 SVGIG (reference sequence). There are 14 residues in the CDR3. The CDR3 here is CAWSQGRQNTEAFF. The CDR3 nucleotides are TGTGCCTGGAGTCAAGGGCGGCAGAACACTGAAGCTTTCTTT.

This clone has just one count. This chain connects TRBV29-1 to TRBJ2-7; 12 bases line up with TRBD2. The CDR3 is 15 residues long. In germline, CDR1 is SQVTM, CDR2 ANQGSEA. Trimming cost V 4 bases and J 8 bases; bases outside gene matches: 12. DNA for the CDR3: TGCAGCGTTGTTAGCCTCACTAGCGGGGGGCCCCAGCAGTACTTC. Its translation is CSVVSLTSGGPQQYF.

By proportion, this clone is medium-sized. The V call is TRBV2, the J call TRBJ1-1; D remains unclear. The CDR3 length is 13 residues. The germline V gene encodes CDR1 SNHLY and CDR2 FYNNEI. V lost 6 bases to trimming and J lost 3 bases, with 11 bases between them. CDR3 bases: TGTGCCAGCAGCATCAGCCGGGACACTGAAGCTTTCTTT. This sequence encodes CASSISRDTEAFF.

This clone was recorded a few times. The chain recombines TRBV27 with TRBJ1-1; 7 bases map to TRBD1. V trimming: 4 bases; J trimming: 1 base; junction bases outside the gene matches: 3. CDR1 MNHEY and CDR2 SMNVEV come from the germline V gene (reference sequence). CDR3 length: 14 amino acids. CDR3 bases: TGTGCCAGCAGTTACAGGGGCCAGAACACTGAAGCTTTCTTT. This encodes CASSYRGQNTEAFF.